Below are 16 T cell receptor beta chains sequenced from a single sample in a study of post-analysis software for immune sequencing data. Tagging with unique molecular identifiers was a feature of the TCR beta cDNA libraries. From the PCR reads, TCRdb called clonotypes with MiXCR, one entry per CDR3 protein. Among 700,000 to 800,000 distinct CDR3 sequences listed, roughly 29% were seen once. No antigen has been identified for these receptors. Study-level findings and limits: TRBV segments more frequent in patients than in controls numbered several and included TRBV5-6, TRBV5-1 and TRBV20-1.

Input material: blood. These receptors originate from a girl aged 5-17 years with multiple sclerosis.

This clonotype was recorded many times. The V call is TRBV7-2, the J call TRBJ2-1; D call uncertain. The CDR3 is 11 residues long. Germline V gene data show CDR1 as SGHTA and CDR2 as FQGNSA. V shed 3 bases and J shed 8 bases, with 5 bases lying between them. This chain's CDR3 is CASSFWDEQFF. The DNA for the CDR3 is TGTGCCAGCAGCTTCTGGGATGAGCAGTTCTTC.

The CDR3, as DNA: TGCAGTGCTAGAGTCCTTGACTCCTACAATGAGCAGTTCTTC. Its translation: CSARVLDSYNEQFF. The rearrangement uses TRBV20-1 and TRBJ2-1; no reliable D call. V shed 1 base and J shed 0 bases, with 7 bases lying between them. Germline loops: CDR1 DFQATT, CDR2 SNEGSKA (reference sequence). CDR3 size: 14 residues.

The genes are TRBV7-2 and TRBJ2-7; 12 bases align to TRBD2. V gave up 5 bases and J gave up 3 bases; unmatched junction bases: 5. Per germline, CDR1 SGHTA and CDR2 FQGNSA. This CDR3 is 15 amino acids long. CDR3 coding DNA: TGTGCCAGCAGCATGGGACTAGCGGGCCTCTACGAGCAGTACTTC. Its protein is CASSMGLAGLYEQYF.

A remark on this clonotype: At one end the junction does not follow the germline gene, possibly because of a read error. V gene TRBV18 combines with J gene TRBJ2-5; D is possibly TRBD1 or TRBD2 (6 bases each). Germline CDR1 KGHSH, CDR2 LQKENI. The CDR3 covers 14 residues. The chain's CDR3 is CACSPLQGHREQYF. The CDR3 bases are TGTGCCTGCTCACCACTCCAGGGACATCGGGAGCAGTACTTC.

The rearrangement joins TRBV6-1 to TRBJ2-3, with 8 bases that match TRBD2. V lost 4 bases and J lost 3; bases outside the gene matches: 9. Germline-derived CDR1 and CDR2 are MNHNS and SASEGT. The CDR3 is 16 amino acids. The CDR3 DNA sequence: TGTGCCAGCAGTGGAAGAAGCGGGAGTCGGACAGATACGCAGTATTTT. Translating it yields CASSGRSGSRTDTQYF.

This clonotype was recorded at least ten times. The J gene is TRBJ2-3, the V gene TRBV5-8; TRBD2 matches 8 bases. With V trimmed by 0 bases and J by 0 bases, 12 bases remained unmatched. The CDR3 consists of 19 residues. Germline assignment: CDR1 SGHTS and CDR2 YDEGEE. The CDR3: CASSLVSGGGRSSTDTQYF. DNA for the CDR3: TGTGCCAGCAGCTTGGTCTCCGGTGGCGGGAGGTCGAGCACAGATACGCAGTATTTT. Full variable domain (remainder filled in from reference TRBV5-8 and TRBJ2-3): EAGVTQSPTHLIKTRGQQATLRCSPISGHTSVYWYQQALGLGLQFLLWYDEGEERNRGNFPPRFSGRQFPNYSSELNVNALELEDSALYLCASSLVSGGGRSSTDTQYFGPGTRLTVL.

The chain links TRBV3-1 to TRBJ2-1; D ambiguous. From germline, CDR1 is LGHDT and CDR2 YNNKEL (reference sequence). The germline V and J ends were trimmed by 2 bases and 9 bases, with 8 bases remaining between them. This CDR3 has 12 residues. CDR3: CASSQRYIEQFF. The DNA for the CDR3 is TGTGCCAGCAGCCAACGGTATATTGAGCAGTTCTTC.

This clonotype was picked up one time. V is TRBV20-1 and J is TRBJ2-3, with 11 bases aligning to TRBD2. There are 16 residues in the CDR3. The V gene's germline CDR1 is DFQATT and CDR2 SNEGSKA (reference sequence). The ends lost 6 bases at V and 4 bases at J; junction bases unmatched: 12. The CDR3 bases are TGCAGTGCCAATGATGCGAGACTAGCGGGATCAGATACGCAGTATTTT. Residues: CSANDARLAGSDTQYF.

The chain couples TRBV15 to TRBJ2-5, with 8 bases identical to TRBD2. The CDR3 is 15 amino acids. Germline CDR1 reads LNHNV; CDR2 reads YYDKDF (reference sequence). The V segment lost 1 base and the J segment 1 base; nucleotides outside the gene matches: 2. The CDR3 DNA reads TGTGCCACCAGCAGAGGGACTAGCAGCCAAGAGACCCAGTACTTC. The encoded protein is CATSRGTSSQETQYF.

This clonotype was detected a few times. The chain joins TRBV6-6 to TRBJ2-7; 9 nucleotides match TRBD1. The CDR3 is 17 amino acids. J was trimmed by 0 bases and V by 0 bases; bases with no gene match: 6. The germline V gene has CDR1 MNHNY and CDR2 SVGAGI (reference sequence). The CDR3 sequence is CASSYSTQGATSYEQYF. The CDR3 DNA follows: TGTGCCAGCAGTTACTCCACACAGGGGGCTACCTCCTACGAGCAGTACTTC.

The rearrangement links TRBV6-4 to TRBJ1-1; D not resolved. Germline assignment: CDR1 MRHNA and CDR2 SNTAGT. V was pared by 6 bases and J by 4 bases, with 12 bases between. The CDR3 length is 13 residues. This CDR3 is CASSPELSTEAFF. The CDR3 DNA is TGTGCCAGCAGCCCCGAGCTGAGCACTGAAGCTTTCTTT.

V is TRBV4-3 and J is TRBJ1-2; D uncertain. Trimming cost V 1 base and J 4 bases, with 16 bases left between them. Germline V gives CDR1 LGHNA, CDR2 YSLEER. This CDR3 has 16 amino acids. The CDR3 bases are TGCGCCAGCAGCCAAGCCTCCGGGCCTCGGGGCTATGGCTACACCTTC. Encoded protein: CASSQASGPRGYGYTF.

The chain is built from TRBV12-3 or TRBV12-4 and TRBJ2-2; D remains ambiguous. V lost 4 bases, J lost 2 bases, and 5 bases lay in between. The CDR3 consists of 13 residues. CDR3 coding DNA: TGTGCCAGCAGTTCCCAAAACACCGGGGAGCTGTTTTTT. As protein: CASSSQNTGELFF.

This clonotype was seen a single time. The V call is TRBV20-1, the J call TRBJ2-2, with D maybe TRBD2 (5 bases). CDR3 size: 16 residues. Germline V gives CDR1 DFQATT, CDR2 SNEGSKA (reference sequence). Between the trimmed V and J ends, which lost 7 bases and 4 bases, there was a span of 22 bases. This CDR3 is CSVTRGPWVGTGELFF. CDR3 coding DNA: TGCAGTGTTACCCGGGGTCCCTGGGTCGGCACCGGGGAGCTGTTTTTT.

The rearrangement joins TRBV4-1 to TRBJ2-1, with D hard to call. V shed 1 base and J shed 8 bases, with 3 bases lying between them. The CDR3 runs to 11 residues. Germline CDR1 reads MGHRA; CDR2 reads YSYEKL. The CDR3 DNA sequence: TGCGCCAGCAGCCAAGTCGATGAGCAGTTCTTC. This encodes CASSQVDEQFF.

The chain has TRBV6-5 and TRBJ2-2, with 9 nucleotides matching TRBD1. Per the germline V gene, CDR1 is MNHEY and CDR2 is SVGAGI. The V gene end was trimmed by 6 bases and the J gene end by 6 bases; junction bases not matched to a gene: 8. The CDR3 covers 15 residues. The CDR3 is CASSFGTGSSGELFF. The CDR3 bases are TGTGCCAGCAGCTTCGGGACAGGGTCGTCCGGGGAGCTGTTTTTT.